These 28 T cell receptor beta chains were sequenced from one sample in a study of a mutant IDH1 vaccine in newly diagnosed glioma. Only in-frame clones appear in the TCRdb table, and some are missing; sequencing was by immunoSEQ multiplex PCR. The sample records roughly 72,000 clones, more than 85% being singletons. These receptors' targets are unknown. Time point reported: week 5, during vaccination. One vaccine dose held 300 ug of mutant IDH1 20-mer peptide and came with topical imiquimod. Sequences were derived from PBMCs, sampled from a glioma patient whose treatment included an IDH1 peptide vaccine. Source of these receptors: a woman aged 50 to 60 with glioma.

Here the CDR3 DNA reads TGTGCCTGGAGTACTGCCGGGCTAGCGGGAGCGAACGAGCAGTACTTC. Its translation is CAWSTAGLAGANEQYF. The rearrangement joins TRBV30 to TRBJ2-7; TRBD2 agrees at 10 bases. The V and J ends lost 2 bases and 5 bases, in that order; junction bases with no gene match: 12. The CDR3 has 16 amino acids. The germline gives CDR1 GTSNPN, CDR2 SVGIG (reference sequence).

The chain uses TRBV7-3 and TRBJ2-7; perhaps TRBD2 as D (6 bases). V was cut by 1 base and J by 5 bases, with 15 bases left in between. CDR1 is SGHTA and CDR2 is FQGTGA in the germline V gene. The CDR3 spans 15 residues. The CDR3 DNA reads TGTGCCAGCAGCTTAAAGGGGACGGGGGTCCACGAGCAGTACTTC. Amino acids: CASSLKGTGVHEQYF.

This clone appeared once. This chain connects TRBV28 to TRBJ2-5; D is unresolved. This CDR3 spans 13 amino acids. Germline V gene data show CDR1 as MDHEN and CDR2 as SYDVKM. The germline V and J ends were trimmed by 7 bases and 2 bases, with 11 bases remaining between them. The DNA for the CDR3 is TGTGCCAGCAACCTCCCCCTACAAGAGACCCAGTACTTC. The encoded protein is CASNLPLQETQYF.

With respect to this clone: One end of the junction is discordant with germline, which a read error may explain. CDR3 sequence: CASSTGPGSGSRDLF. In DNA, the CDR3 is TGTGCCAGCAGCACCGGCCCGGGTAGCGGGAGTAGAGACCTCTTC. The V and J genes are TRBV28 and TRBJ2-1; 9 positions match TRBD2. From germline, CDR1 is MDHEN and CDR2 SYDVKM. The CDR3 is made up of 15 amino acids.

This CDR3 reads CASSQDPREVTGELFF. The CDR3 DNA reads TGCGCCAGCAGCCAAGATCCACGGGAGGTCACCGGGGAGCTGTTTTTT. The chain combines TRBV4-1 with TRBJ2-2; 7 nucleotides agree with TRBD2. Losses at the gene ends were 0 bases for V and 4 bases for J; bases not matched to a gene: 5. CDR1 and CDR2 from the germline V gene are MGHRA and YSYEKL. The CDR3 length is 16 residues.

The chain recombines TRBV6-1 with TRBJ1-6, with 8 bases aligning to TRBD1. The CDR3 extends over 14 amino acids. Germline V gives CDR1 MNHNS, CDR2 SASEGT. The V gene end was trimmed by 6 bases and the J gene end by 10 bases; junction bases not matched to a gene: 8. CDR3 in DNA: TGTGCCAGCAGATTGTCCGGGACAGGATCACCCCTCCACTTT. Protein product: CASRLSGTGSPLHF.

The CDR3 sequence: CASSRAAGVSGDEQFF. Here the CDR3 DNA reads TGCGCCAGCAGTCGAGCAGCGGGAGTAAGTGGGGATGAGCAGTTCTTC. The chain recombines TRBV23-1 with TRBJ2-1; TRBD2 agrees at 8 bases. TRBV23-1 is treated as an ORF (open reading frame) with a function not yet certain. CDR3 length equals 16 residues. The J segment lost 8 bases and the V segment lost 4 bases, leaving 13 bases of the junction unmatched.

This chain uses TRBV7-2 with TRBJ2-1; 8 nucleotides line up with TRBD2. Germline trimming cut 1 base from V and 7 bases from J; bases unmatched to any gene: 9. Germline values: CDR1 SGHTA, CDR2 FQGNSA. The CDR3 consists of 16 residues. The CDR3 loop is CASSLVRVAGLNEQFF. The CDR3 region has the DNA TGTGCCAGCAGCTTAGTTAGGGTAGCGGGGCTGAATGAGCAGTTCTTC.

The V call is TRBV28, the J call TRBJ2-7; 7 nucleotides match TRBD2. CDR3 length: 17 amino acids. V lost 5 bases, J lost 4 bases, and 17 bases stayed unmatched. Germline CDR1 reads MDHEN; CDR2 reads SYDVKM. In DNA form, the CDR3 reads TGTGCCAGCAGTCCATCCCCCCCCCGTGCGGGAGCGTACGAGCAGTACTTC. Translated: CASSPSPPRAGAYEQYF.

The rearrangement uses TRBV7-9 and TRBJ2-7, with D perhaps TRBD1 or TRBD2 (7 bases each). CDR3 length equals 15 residues. Germline lookup yields CDR1 SEHNR and CDR2 FQNEAQ (reference sequence). The V end was cut by 4 bases, the J end by 3 bases, with 16 bases between. The CDR3: CASSSPGGVGYEQYF. CDR3 DNA: TGTGCCAGCAGCTCACCAGGGGGGGTAGGCTACGAGCAGTACTTC.

V is TRBV6-1 and J is TRBJ2-1; 8 positions match TRBD1. V dropped 10 bases and J dropped 9; count of bases not matched to a gene: 11. This CDR3 contains 13 residues. Germline CDR1 reads MNHNS; CDR2 reads SASEGT. CDR3 in amino acids: CANPTRGRGEQFF. In nucleotides, the CDR3 is TGTGCCAACCCAACCAGGGGGCGCGGTGAGCAGTTCTTC.

This chain uses TRBV28 with TRBJ2-7; 9 bases match TRBD2. CDR1 and CDR2 from the germline V gene are MDHEN and SYDVKM. J gave up 5 bases and V 3 bases, and 5 bases lay outside the gene matches. This CDR3 is 14 amino acids long. DNA of the CDR3: TGTGCCAGCAGTTTTAGCGGGAGCTACCACGAGCAGTACTTC. This codes for CASSFSGSYHEQYF.

This clone occurred a few times. The V gene is TRBV4-2, the J gene TRBJ1-4; D is undetermined. CDR1 and CDR2 from the germline V gene are LGHNA and YNFKEQ. CDR3 length: 14 residues. The V end lost 1 base, the J end lost 7 bases, and 10 bases lay between the germline ends. This CDR3 is CASSQVPYSEKLFF. CDR3 nucleotide sequence: TGTGCCAGCAGCCAAGTCCCTTACAGTGAAAAACTGTTTTTT.

The V gene is TRBV30, the J gene TRBJ2-5; 8 bases align to TRBD2. The V and J ends lost 0 bases and 5 bases, in that order; junction bases with no gene match: 5. Germline V gives CDR1 GTSNPN, CDR2 SVGIG (reference sequence). This CDR3 spans 14 amino acids. The chain's CDR3 is CAWSVGLAMETQYF. In nucleotides, the CDR3 is TGTGCCTGGAGTGTAGGACTAGCTATGGAGACCCAGTACTTC.

The chain recombines TRBV11-1 with TRBJ2-2, with D possibly matching TRBD1 (5 bases). Germline V gene sequence: CDR1 SGHAT, CDR2 FQDESV (reference sequence). V gave up 7 bases and J gave up 1 base, with 10 bases separating them. The CDR3 runs 14 residues. The CDR3 reads CASMDMMNTGELFF. The CDR3 DNA reads as TGTGCCAGCATGGACATGATGAACACCGGGGAGCTGTTTTTT.

This chain joins TRBV7-9 and TRBJ2-5, with a possible D match to TRBD1 (5 bases). This CDR3 contains 12 residues. The germline CDR1 and CDR2 sequences are SEHNR and FQNEAQ (reference sequence). V was cut by 2 bases and J by 4 bases, with 5 bases left in between. CDR3 sequence: CASSLQGETQYF. The CDR3 DNA reads as TGTGCCAGCAGCTTACAGGGAGAGACCCAGTACTTC.

The J gene is TRBJ2-4, the V gene TRBV27, with D possibly being TRBD2 (6 bases). Germline V gives CDR1 MNHEY, CDR2 SMNVEV (reference sequence). CDR3 size: 17 residues. V lost 8 bases, J lost 1 base, and 21 bases lay in between. CDR3 sequence: CASRTRAGIAAKNIQYF. The CDR3 nucleotides are TGTGCCAGCCGAACCAGAGCGGGTATCGCGGCCAAAAACATTCAGTACTTC.

The CDR3 loop is CASSLGQKDSPLHF. The CDR3 DNA is TGCGCCAGCAGCTTGGGACAGAAGGATTCACCCCTCCACTTT. The chain carries TRBV5-1 and TRBJ1-6; D is perhaps TRBD1 (5 bases). Germline V CDR1 and CDR2: SGHRS, YFSETQ. This CDR3 contains 14 residues. The ends were cut back, 0 bases at V and 8 bases at J, with 9 bases in the middle.

The chain has TRBV15 and TRBJ1-1; the D gene is possibly TRBD1 (5 bases). The germline CDR1 and CDR2 sequences are LNHNV and YYDKDF (reference sequence). The CDR3 extends over 15 amino acids. V lost 3 bases and J 0 bases, leaving 11 bases between the germline ends. This chain's CDR3 is CATSSRDGMNTEAFF. The CDR3 DNA reads TGTGCCACCAGCAGCCGGGACGGAATGAACACTGAAGCTTTCTTT.

The chain carries TRBV4-1 and TRBJ1-5; D remains unclear. The ends were cut back, 1 base at V and 4 bases at J, with 5 bases in the middle. Germline CDR1 and CDR2: MGHRA and YSYEKL. CDR3 size: 13 residues. For the CDR3, the DNA is TGCGCCAGCAGCCAAGGGGGTAATCAGCCCCAGCATTTT. This translates into CASSQGGNQPQHF.

The rearrangement uses TRBV5-1 and TRBJ2-7; D remains ambiguous. The CDR3 length is 13 residues. CDR1 is SGHRS, CDR2 YFSETQ, per germline. Trimming cost V 2 bases and J 0 bases, with 6 bases left between them. CDR3 DNA sequence: TGCGCCAGCAGCTTATCCTTCTCCTACGAGCAGTACTTC. It encodes CASSLSFSYEQYF.

The gene calls are TRBV29-1 and TRBJ2-2; D uncertain. The germline V gene encodes CDR1 SQVTM and CDR2 ANQGSEA. The CDR3 length is 12 residues. In DNA form, the CDR3 reads TGCAGTCGCCTGGATTGGTCCGGGGAGCTGTTTTTT. As protein: CSRLDWSGELFF.

V gene TRBV5-1 combines with J gene TRBJ1-1; 8 bases map to TRBD1. The CDR3 consists of 14 residues. The ends lost 4 bases at V and 4 bases at J; junction bases unmatched: 6. Per the germline V gene, CDR1 is SGHRS and CDR2 is YFSETQ. CDR3 protein: CASSTQGASTEAFF. The CDR3 bases are TGCGCCAGCAGCACTCAGGGGGCGAGCACTGAAGCTTTCTTT.

The chain joins TRBV28 to TRBJ2-1; D is perhaps TRBD2 (6 bases). V shed 6 bases and J shed 9 bases, with 18 bases lying between them. Germline CDR1 and CDR2: MDHEN and SYDVKM. CDR3 length: 14 amino acids. The CDR3 DNA sequence: TGTGCCAGCAGAATCGATGGAATGCGGGGTGAGCAGTTCTTC. Its translation is CASRIDGMRGEQFF.

The chain links TRBV9 to TRBJ1-5; D is ambiguous. Trimming stripped 2 bases from V and 5 bases from J, with 8 bases between. There are 13 residues in the CDR3. Germline CDR1 reads SGDLS; CDR2 reads YYNGEE. The CDR3 spells CASSVDTDQPQHF. The CDR3 DNA follows: TGTGCCAGCAGCGTTGATACGGATCAGCCCCAGCATTTT.

V and J are TRBV2 and TRBJ2-3, with TRBD2 matching 8 bases. Per germline, CDR1 SNHLY and CDR2 FYNNEI. The trim removed 8 bases at V and 5 bases at J, leaving 15 bases unmatched. The CDR3 sequence is 16 residues long. The CDR3 reads CASLGLSGSREDTQYF. CDR3 bases: TGTGCCAGCCTCGGACTCAGCGGGAGTCGTGAAGATACGCAGTATTTT. The entire variable domain, with the rest obtained from reference TRBV2 and TRBJ2-3, is as follows: EPEVTQTPSHQVTQMGQEVILRCVPISNHLYFYWYRQILGQKVEFLVSFYNNEISEKSEIFDDQFSVERPDGSNFTLKIRSTKLEDSAMYFCASLGLSGSREDTQYFGPGTRLTVL.

This sequence joins TRBV5-6 and TRBJ2-1, with D unclear. The V gene's germline CDR1 is SGHDT and CDR2 YYEEEE. Deletions cut 3 bases from V and 0 bases from J, with 10 bases between. This CDR3 contains 15 residues. CDR3 protein: CASSSGRNSYNEQFF. The CDR3 DNA is TGTGCCAGCAGCTCCGGACGGAACTCCTACAATGAGCAGTTCTTC. The variable domain in full, completed from reference TRBV5-6 and TRBJ2-1, reads DAGVTQSPTHLIKTRGQQVTLRCSPKSGHDTVSWYQQALGQGPQFIFQYYEEEERQRGNFPDRFSGHQFPNYSSELNVNALLLGDSALYLCASSSGRNSYNEQFFGPGTRLTVL.

This chain uses TRBV9 with TRBJ1-1; D is uncertain. This CDR3 comprises 14 residues. V dropped 0 bases and J dropped 4 bases, with 10 bases sitting between them. In germline, CDR1 is SGDLS, CDR2 YYNGEE. The CDR3 spells CASSVVRLGTEAFF. CDR3 in DNA: TGTGCCAGCAGCGTAGTCAGGTTGGGCACTGAAGCTTTCTTT.